One sample yielded the 10 T cell receptor beta chains listed below, sequenced in a study of blood T cell repertoires in COVID-19. Produced via immunoSEQ multiplex PCR; TCRdb's table is partial and in-frame only. Among 150,000 to 200,000 clones listed, about 70% were seen once. The specimen sequenced was peripheral blood. Receptors originate from a woman aged 45-60 years with active or convalescent COVID-19.

The chain couples TRBV14 to TRBJ2-7; TRBD1 matches at 7 bases. V shed 5 bases, J shed 6 bases, and the junction held 7 bases outside the gene matches. The germline CDR1 and CDR2 sequences are SGHDN and FVKESK. This CDR3 is built from 13 residues. This CDR3 is CASSVAGGLEQYF. The CDR3 DNA sequence: TGTGCCAGCAGCGTGGCAGGGGGTCTCGAGCAGTACTTC.

This clone has only a few counts. The rearrangement joins TRBV28 to TRBJ1-3; unclear D gene. This CDR3 has 15 residues. Germline CDR1 is MDHEN and CDR2 is SYDVKM. The V end was cut by 5 bases, the J end by 4 bases, with 15 bases between. The CDR3 loop is CASSPPLLTGNTIYF. The CDR3 nucleotides read TGTGCCAGCAGTCCCCCGCTGCTAACCGGAAACACCATATATTTT.

J is TRBJ2-3 and V is TRBV5-1, with D perhaps matching TRBD2 (5 bases). The CDR3 has 17 amino acids. CDR1 and CDR2 (germline): SGHRS, YFSETQ. With 0 bases removed from V and 3 bases from J, the gap between germline ends came to 17 bases. CDR3 in amino acids: CASSLGPGLTRTDTQYF. In nucleotides, the CDR3 is TGCGCCAGCAGCTTGGGACCGGGCCTTACTAGGACAGATACGCAGTATTTT.

The chain recombines TRBV18 with TRBJ2-2, with 8 bases aligning to TRBD2. J lost 3 bases, V lost 3 bases, and 3 bases had no gene match. Germline V lookup: CDR1 KGHSH, CDR2 LQKENI. The CDR3 is 15 amino acids. The CDR3 sequence is CASSPPAGDTGELFF. The CDR3 bases are TGTGCCAGCTCACCCCCAGCGGGAGACACCGGGGAGCTGTTTTTT.

V and J are TRBV24-1 and TRBJ2-5, with TRBD2 matching 12 bases. This CDR3 is built from 17 residues. V lost 2 bases, J lost 7 bases, and 10 bases stayed unmatched. Per germline, CDR1 KGHDR and CDR2 SFDVKD. CDR3 amino acids: CATSDSRLAGAQGTQYF. The CDR3 nucleotides read TGTGCCACCAGTGATTCCCGACTAGCGGGGGCCCAGGGGACCCAGTACTTC.

V usage is TRBV25-1 and J usage is TRBJ1-1; no definite D call. Per the germline V gene, CDR1 is MGHDK and CDR2 is SYGVNS. V was pared by 4 bases and J by 2 bases, with 11 bases between. This CDR3 spans 14 amino acids. CDR3 coding DNA: TGTGCCAGCAGTGTTCCGGGGAAAAACACTGAAGCTTTCTTT. Translating gives CASSVPGKNTEAFF.

The chain employs TRBV6-2 or TRBV6-3 and TRBJ2-7; 8 bases fit TRBD2. V was clipped by 6 bases and J by 2 bases; unmatched bases: 12. Germline V gives CDR1 MNHEY, CDR2 SVGEGT. The CDR3 length is 16 residues. CDR3 sequence: CASSPPRGSGAYEQYF. The CDR3 coding sequence is TGTGCCAGCAGCCCCCCCCGTGGTAGCGGGGCCTACGAGCAGTACTTC.

The V gene is TRBV7-2, the J gene TRBJ1-2, with D possibly matching TRBD1 (6 bases). The CDR3 contains 14 residues. Germline assignment: CDR1 SGHTA and CDR2 FQGNSA. Trimming removed 5 bases at V and 6 bases at J, with 16 bases between. Here the CDR3 DNA reads TGTGCCAGCAGCGCCAACAGGGCAGGTCATGGCTACACCTTC. Its translation: CASSANRAGHGYTF.

The chain joins TRBV19 to TRBJ2-5, with D unresolved. The CDR3 covers 13 residues. Germline V gives CDR1 LNHDA, CDR2 SQIVND (reference sequence). With 1 base removed from V and 2 bases from J, the gap between germline ends came to 5 bases. CDR3 nucleotide sequence: TGTGCCAGTAGTATAGCCATTCAAGAGACCCAGTACTTC. As protein: CASSIAIQETQYF.

V gene TRBV6-6 combines with J gene TRBJ1-6; 9 bases map to TRBD1. CDR3 length: 12 residues. Germline assignment: CDR1 MNHNY and CDR2 SVGAGI (reference sequence). V lost 6 bases to trimming and J lost 9 bases; unmatched junction nucleotides: 0. The CDR3 loop reads CASRDRGSPLHF. The CDR3 DNA reads as TGTGCCAGCAGGGACAGGGGTTCACCCCTCCACTTT.